This T cell receptor beta chain was identified in a study of CD8 T cells in Susac syndrome. CDR3 length: 15 residues. Germline V gene sequence: CDR1 SGHVS, CDR2 FQNEAQ. The V end lost 6 bases, the J end lost 3 bases, and 17 bases lay between the germline ends. The authors carried out high-throughput sequencing of TCR beta. They applied it to CD8+ and CD4+ T cells obtained from blood. RNA was extracted with the RNeasy kit, and a quantity of 0.5 to 1 ug was reverse transcribed using random hexamers. TCRdb used MiXCR to reprocess the immunoSEQ multiplex PCR reads, holding one entry per CDR3 protein. In the table there are about 140,000 distinct CDR3 sequences, approximately 95% of which are singletons.

The TCR sequence derives from a human donor with Susac syndrome. Specimen: CD8+ T cells from PBMCs. The chain is built from TRBV7-8 and TRBJ2-5; TRBD2 is a possible D gene (6 bases). The CDR3 is CASRPTGTLEETQYF. The CDR3 DNA reads TGTGCCAGCAGACCAACCGGGACTTTGGAAGAGACCCAGTACTTC.